Listed here are 18 T cell receptor beta chains from one sample, sequenced in a study of spatial heterogeneity in lung cancer (dated by TCRdb to about 2019). The library was prepared using 5' RACE. Instrument on record: NextSeq 500. Through fastp at Q25 and MiXCR, TCRdb rebuilt clones from the public reads, retaining in-frame beta chains. A single entry per CDR3 protein holds the most common genes and DNA from its merged rows. This sample lists about 22,000 distinct CDR3 sequences; approximately 5.8% were detected once. The leading ten clones occupy under 45% of the sample. The time point label of this sample denotes: sample taken at primary tumor resection. Sequencing was performed on PBMCs, taken at surgery. The receptors here all came from a male donor with early-stage non-small cell lung cancer.

This clonotype was detected many times. The V call is TRBV29-1, the J call TRBJ1-5, with TRBD1 as a possible D gene (5 bases). Germline CDR1 reads SQVTM; CDR2 reads ANQGSEA. The CDR3 extends over 12 amino acids. The V and J ends lost 7 bases and 11 bases respectively, with 18 bases between them. The CDR3 bases are TGCAGCGCCTCAGGGCCTGGAGAGGCCCAGCATTTT. The encoded protein is CSASGPGEAQHF.

The chain couples TRBV3-1 to TRBJ2-1; 7 nucleotides agree with TRBD2. V was pared by 0 bases and J by 1 base, with 3 bases of the junction left unmatched. The CDR3 spans 16 residues. Germline V gene sequence: CDR1 LGHDT, CDR2 YNNKEL (reference sequence). CDR3: CASSQEGGGSYNEQFF. CDR3 nucleotides: TGTGCCAGCAGCCAAGAGGGGGGAGGGTCCTACAATGAGCAGTTCTTC.

This clonotype was detected many times. The chain couples TRBV24-1 to TRBJ1-2; no clear D gene. V gave up 4 bases and J gave up 8 bases, with 16 bases separating them. Germline CDR1 is KGHDR and CDR2 is SFDVKD. CDR3 length: 14 residues. This chain's CDR3 is CATSDLGQPGGYTF. The CDR3 coding sequence is TGTGCCACCAGTGACCTGGGCCAACCGGGAGGCTACACCTTC.

This clonotype was recorded at least ten times. J is TRBJ2-1 and V is TRBV7-9; 9 positions match TRBD2. The CDR3 is 14 residues long. CDR1 SEHNR and CDR2 FQNEAQ come from the germline V gene (reference sequence). The V gene end was trimmed by 3 bases and the J gene end by 7 bases; junction bases not matched to a gene: 4. Written as DNA, the CDR3 is TGTGCCAGCAGCTTGGGACTAGCATGGAATGAGCAGTTCTTC. Its translation: CASSLGLAWNEQFF. The variable domain in full, with the rest retrieved from reference TRBV7-9 and TRBJ2-1, is DTGVSQNPRHKITKRGQNVTFRCDPISEHNRLYWYRQTLGQGPEFLTYFQNEAQLEKSRLLSDRFSAERPKGSFSTLEIQRTEQGDSAMYLCASSLGLAWNEQFFGPGTRLTVL.

This clonotype was detected many times. V usage is TRBV27 and J usage is TRBJ1-5; 7 positions agree with TRBD1. Trimming at V came to 4 bases and at J to 0 bases, leaving 9 bases not matched to a gene. The CDR3 sequence is 17 residues long. Germline values: CDR1 MNHEY, CDR2 SMNVEV (reference sequence). CDR3 sequence reads: CASSSDRVGYSNQPQHF. CDR3 coding DNA: TGTGCCAGCAGTTCCGACAGGGTAGGGTATAGCAATCAGCCCCAGCATTTT.

This clonotype was seen at least ten times. The rearrangement links TRBV7-8 to TRBJ1-2; D unclear. V gave up 2 bases and J gave up 2 bases, with 6 bases separating them. There are 13 residues in the CDR3. Per the germline V gene, CDR1 is SGHVS and CDR2 is FQNEAQ. The CDR3: CASSLRRNYGYTF. CDR3 nucleotides: TGTGCCAGCAGCTTACGCAGGAACTATGGCTACACCTTC.

This clonotype was detected many times. This sequence joins TRBV10-3 and TRBJ2-1; possible D gene TRBD2, 7 bases. The CDR3 has 15 amino acids. With 5 bases removed from V and 7 bases from J, the gap between germline ends came to 18 bases. Per the germline V gene, CDR1 is ENHRY and CDR2 is SYGVKD. CDR3 in amino acids: CAISRDYLRGNEQFF. The CDR3 DNA is TGTGCCATCAGTCGGGACTATCTCAGGGGAAATGAGCAGTTCTTC.

This clonotype came up many times. This chain connects TRBV28 to TRBJ2-1, with TRBD2 matching 9 bases. Germline lookup yields CDR1 MDHEN and CDR2 SYDVKM. The junction had 15 bases not matched to a gene; V was cut back by 5 bases and J by 10 bases. CDR3 length: 16 amino acids. The CDR3 sequence is CASSPPGLAALKEQFF. The DNA for the CDR3 is TGTGCCAGCAGTCCCCCGGGACTAGCCGCCCTTAAGGAGCAGTTCTTC.

This clonotype has ten or more counts. The V call is TRBV5-1, the J call TRBJ2-1, with D possibly called TRBD1 or TRBD2 (5 bases each). CDR3 length: 18 amino acids. The germline V gene has CDR1 SGHRS and CDR2 YFSETQ. The V gene lost 0 bases and the J gene lost 0 bases, with 16 bases spanning the gap. CDR3 sequence (DNA): TGCGCCAGCAGCTTGGGGGAGATTAGGGGCCCCTCCTACAATGAGCAGTTCTTC. Protein: CASSLGEIRGPSYNEQFF.

This clonotype occurred many times. The CDR3 spells CASSGDRDRAYLDGYTF. For the CDR3, the DNA is TGTGCCAGCAGCGGGGACCGGGACAGGGCTTATCTTGACGGCTACACCTTC. The chain is built from TRBV2 and TRBJ1-2, with 9 positions matching TRBD1. Trimming cost V 6 bases and J 8 bases; bases outside gene matches: 19. This CDR3 spans 17 amino acids. Germline CDR1 reads SNHLY; CDR2 reads FYNNEI.

This clonotype was recorded at least ten times. The rearrangement uses TRBV5-1 and TRBJ2-3; D is perhaps TRBD1 or TRBD2 (5 bases each). The germline CDR1 and CDR2 sequences are SGHRS and YFSETQ. V was cut by 7 bases and J by 0 bases, with 9 bases left in between. CDR3 length: 13 residues. The DNA of the CDR3 is TGCGCCAGCGGGGGAGTGAGCACAGATACGCAGTATTTT. Its translation is CASGGVSTDTQYF.

This clonotype has ten or more counts. CDR3 region: CASSPRRGRDTQYF. The CDR3 DNA reads as TGTGCCAGCAGCCCCCGGCGAGGCAGGGATACGCAGTATTTT. The chain joins TRBV7-8 to TRBJ2-3; D gene unclear. The germline V gene encodes CDR1 SGHVS and CDR2 FQNEAQ. V was pared by 5 bases and J by 6 bases, with 15 bases between. This CDR3 spans 14 amino acids.

This clonotype was seen at least ten times. V gene TRBV5-1 combines with J gene TRBJ2-1; possibly TRBD2 for D (5 bases). The CDR3 consists of 16 residues. V dropped 1 base and J dropped 0 bases, with 11 bases sitting between them. From germline, CDR1 is SGHRS and CDR2 YFSETQ. CDR3 sequence: CASSLNPGSSYNEQFF. The CDR3 DNA follows: TGCGCCAGCAGCTTGAACCCGGGGAGCTCCTACAATGAGCAGTTCTTC.

CDR3 sequence: CASSLVQANTGELFF. Here the CDR3 DNA reads TGTGCCAGCAGCTTAGTTCAGGCGAACACCGGGGAGCTGTTTTTT. V gene TRBV7-6 combines with J gene TRBJ2-2; no clear D gene. Deletions cut 1 base from V and 0 bases from J, with 6 bases between. Germline values: CDR1 SGHVS, CDR2 FNYEAQ. The CDR3 sequence is 15 residues long.

This clonotype was detected ten times or more. J is TRBJ2-2 and V is TRBV29-1, with 10 bases fitting TRBD1. J lost 2 bases, V lost 3 bases, and 9 bases had no gene match. CDR1 is SQVTM and CDR2 is ANQGSEA in the germline V gene. The CDR3 has 17 residues. The CDR3 loop reads CSVEKGDRGPNTGELFF. CDR3 coding DNA: TGCAGCGTTGAGAAGGGGGACAGGGGCCCTAACACCGGGGAGCTGTTTTTT.

This clonotype has at least ten counts. The junction does not match germline at one end; this may be a read error. V gene TRBV5-1 combines with J gene TRBJ2-3; D is perhaps TRBD2 (6 bases). This CDR3 has 14 residues. CDR1 SGHRS and CDR2 YFSETQ come from the germline V gene. The CDR3 spells CASGLEGLTDTQYF. As DNA, the CDR3 is TGCGCCAGCGGCTTGGAGGGTCTCACAGATACGCAGTATTTT.

This clonotype was observed at least ten times. The J gene is TRBJ1-2, the V gene TRBV24-1; 7 nucleotides align to TRBD1. CDR1 is KGHDR, CDR2 SFDVKD, per germline. This CDR3 spans 15 amino acids. V was clipped by 4 bases and J by 7 bases; unmatched bases: 11. The CDR3 DNA is TGTGCCACCAGTGACCCAGACCCGACAGGGACTGGCTACACCTTC. Encoded protein: CATSDPDPTGTGYTF.

This clonotype has a count of ten or more. CDR3 bases: TGTGCCAGCGCCTATAGTTCCTACAATGAGCAGTTCTTC. Protein product: CASAYSSYNEQFF. The chain has TRBV2 and TRBJ2-1; D unresolved. Germline lookup yields CDR1 SNHLY and CDR2 FYNNEI. Trimming took off 8 bases at V and 1 base at J, with 9 bases between the two ends. This CDR3 is 13 amino acids long.